This is a list of T cell receptor beta chains from one sample in a study of shared clonotypes between healthy human individuals. Generated by immunoSEQ multiplex PCR, the TCRdb table keeps only in-frame clones and is missing some. In the table there are approximately 510,000 clones, roughly 78% of which are singletons. The sequenced sample consisted of PBMCs. Every receptor here comes from a woman between 35 and 50 years old in good health. Some clones in this sample may be carry-over from other donors' samples. CDR3s include the opening cysteine and the closing phenylalanine or tryptophan. The D gene is left open where the match is weak. Rows may omit the clone size; those that give it use once, few, many or a size class.

V gene	D gene	CDR3 length	J gene	clone size	CDR3 DNA	CDR3 protein
TRBV5-4	TRBD2	14	TRBJ2-1	-	TGTGCCAGCAGCTCGGGACTAGCGATGGATGAGCAGTTCTTC	CASSSGLAMDEQFF
TRBV5-4	-	14	TRBJ2-7	once	TGTGCCAGCAGCTTCGGTAGCGGATCCTACGAGCAGTACTTC	CASSFGSGSYEQYF
TRBV6-6	-	14	TRBJ1-1	few	TGTGCCAGCAGCGTTACAGGGCGAGACACTGAAGCTTTCTTT	CASSVTGRDTEAFF
TRBV30	-	16	TRBJ2-1	-	TGTGCCTGGAGCAACCCGACCGCTTTCACCAGATCGGAGCAGTTCTTC	CAWSNPTAFTRSEQFF
TRBV9	TRBD1	15	TRBJ2-1	-	TGTGCCAGCAGCCCAAGGGGACAGGGGGCTTATGAGCAGTTCTTC	CASSPRGQGAYEQFF
TRBV28	TRBD1	15	TRBJ1-5	-	TGTGCCAGCAGTCGACTCGGACAGGGAAATCAGCCCCAGCATTTT	CASSRLGQGNQPQHF
TRBV5-4	-	15	TRBJ2-2	-	TGTGCCAGCAGCTTCCCAGGCCAGAACACCGGGGAGCTGTTTTTT	CASSFPGQNTGELFF
TRBV30	-	13	TRBJ2-7	-	TGTGCCAGCCAGGGTCGGAGCTCCTACGAGCAGTACTTC	CASQGRSSYEQYF
TRBV14	-	15	TRBJ2-3	once	TGTGCCAGCAGCCCCGGGATACTTACCACAGATACGCAGTATTTT	CASSPGILTTDTQYF
TRBV7-6	-	15	TRBJ2-1	-	TGTGCCAGCACCCCCACAGGGTTACCCTACAATGAGCAGTTCTTC	CASTPTGLPYNEQFF
TRBV5-4	-	15	TRBJ2-7	-	TGTGCCAGCACCTTCGGGACACAGGTCTCGTCCGAGCAGTACTTC	CASTFGTQVSSEQYF
TRBV7-6	-	15	TRBJ2-3	-	TGTGCCAGCAGCCCCATGAACAGGTACACAGATACGCAGTATTTT	CASSPMNRYTDTQYF
TRBV19	-	15	TRBJ1-1	medium-sized	TGTGCCAGTTCCCCTTGGGGGACATCGAACACTGAAGCTTTCTTT	CASSPWGTSNTEAFF
TRBV5-1	TRBD1	16	TRBJ2-1	-	TGCGCCAGCAGCCAAGCCGGGACAGGCGCCTACAATGAGCAGTTCTTC	CASSQAGTGAYNEQFF
TRBV25-1	-	14	TRBJ2-1	-	TGTGCCAGCAGTGATCCGGGTCCGCCCAATGAGCAGTTCTTC	CASSDPGPPNEQFF
TRBV6-1	-	15	TRBJ2-7	-	TGTGCCAGCAGGGACATTCGTGGGGGCACCTACGAGCAGTACTTC	CASRDIRGGTYEQYF
TRBV6-1	TRBD2	16	TRBJ2-3	-	TGTGCCAGCAGTGAACGACTAGCGGGGAACACAGATACGCAGTATTTT	CASSERLAGNTDTQYF
TRBV18	-	16	TRBJ2-1	-	TGTGCCAGCTCACGCGCCCGAGGGGGGGGGTCCAATGAGCAGTTCTTC	CASSRARGGGSNEQFF
TRBV9	-	15	TRBJ2-5	-	TGTGCCAGCAGCGGCTTGGGGGCAGACCAAGAGACCCAGTACTTC	CASSGLGADQETQYF
TRBV9	-	13	TRBJ2-2	medium-sized	TGTGCCAGCAGCGAATTGAACACCGGGGAGCTGTTTTTT	CASSELNTGELFF
TRBV11-2	-	14	TRBJ1-3	-	TGTGCCAGCAGCGCTTCAGGGGCTGGAAACACCATATATTTT	CASSASGAGNTIYF
TRBV5-8	TRBD1	18	TRBJ1-5	-	TGTGCCAGCAGCTTGGTGAAGCTTGGACAGGCCGAGTTGAGGGCCCAGCATTTT	CASSLVKLGQAELRAQHF
TRBV30	-	14	TRBJ1-4	once	TGTGCCTGGAGCAGGAGGGCAACTAATGAAAAACTGTTTTTT	CAWSRRATNEKLFF
TRBV5-5	-	15	TRBJ1-3	-	TGTGCCAGCAGCTTGGACACGGTGGCTGGAAACACCATATATTTT	CASSLDTVAGNTIYF
TRBV5-4	-	16	TRBJ2-2	-	TGTGCCAGCAGCTTGGCCTTCTATAGGACTCCCGGGGAGCTGTTTTTT	CASSLAFYRTPGELFF
TRBV19	-	11	TRBJ2-5	-	TGTGCCAGTAGTATTGAAAGAACCCAGTACTTC	CASSIERTQYF
TRBV7-3	TRBD1	16	TRBJ2-2	-	TGTGCCAGCAGGACGGACAGGGGGCTGTCCACCGGGGAGCTGTTTTTT	CASRTDRGLSTGELFF
TRBV2	-	14	TRBJ1-5	-	TGTGCCAGCGGGGGCCTTGAGCGTAATCAGCCCCAGCATTTT	CASGGLERNQPQHF